This T cell receptor beta chain was sequenced in a study of Ad26.COV2.S vaccination and SARS-CoV-2 variants. Documented treatment: around 19 received Ad26.COV2.S at low or high dose, single or two shots; about 5 received placebo; per-sample allocation not given. Sample collection was performed on day 63 after the first vaccine or placebo injection. Regarding this clone: Antigen unknown.

Broader study findings: Responses of T cells in total may have been underestimated by the TCR breadth and depth analyses.

CDR3 size: 15 residues. V lost 4 bases and J 0 bases, leaving 13 bases between the germline ends. Germline values: CDR1 SGHAT, CDR2 FQDESV (reference sequence). Clones were read by immunoSEQ multiplex PCR, and TCRdb kept only the in-frame ones, dropping some. The sample contains approximately 250,000 clones, around 85% of which appear only once. This sequence was found in a person between 18 and 60 years old who received the Ad26.COV2.S COVID-19 vaccine or a placebo. This specimen was peripheral blood, taken in a trial of Ad26.COV2.S vaccine versus placebo. J is TRBJ2-7 and V is TRBV11-1, with D possibly TRBD2 on 6 matching bases. Here the CDR3 DNA reads TGTGCCAGCAGCTACGGGGGTAGTGGCTCCTACGAGCAGTACGTC. It specifies CASSYGGSGSYEQYV.